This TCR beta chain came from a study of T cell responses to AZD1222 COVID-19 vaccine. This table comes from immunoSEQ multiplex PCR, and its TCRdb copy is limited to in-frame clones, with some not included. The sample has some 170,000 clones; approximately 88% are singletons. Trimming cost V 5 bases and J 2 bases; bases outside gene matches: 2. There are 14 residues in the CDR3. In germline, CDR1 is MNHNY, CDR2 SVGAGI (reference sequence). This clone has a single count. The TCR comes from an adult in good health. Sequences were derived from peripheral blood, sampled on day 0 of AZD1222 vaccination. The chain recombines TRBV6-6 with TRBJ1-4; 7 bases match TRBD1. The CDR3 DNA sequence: TGTGCCAGCAGTCCCAGGGGGACTAATGAAAAACTGTTTTTT. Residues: CASSPRGTNEKLFF.